Listed below are T cell receptor beta chains from one sample, sequenced in a study of shared clonotypes between healthy human individuals. Profiling relied on immunoSEQ multiplex PCR, and the TCRdb table lists in-frame clones only, not all of them. The repertoire holds 2 million to 2.5 million clones, with nearly 97% as singletons. Sample: naive CD4+ T cells sorted from blood. These receptors originate from a man between 18 and 35 years old in good health. Both conserved end residues are part of each CDR3. A D gene is named only where the DNA matches it firmly.

TRBV7-9,15,TRBD2,TRBJ2-7,CASSPGLAGGDEQYF,TGTGCCAGCAGCCCCGGACTAGCGGGAGGAGACGAGCAGTACTTC
TRBV2,16,TRBD2,TRBJ2-3,CASSELLAGSTDTQYF,TGTGCCAGCAGTGAATTACTAGCGGGGAGCACAGATACGCAGTATTTT
TRBV6-5,15,.,TRBJ1-2,CASSYSQGFHYGYTF,TGTGCCAGCAGTTACTCCCAGGGATTCCACTATGGCTACACCTTC
TRBV28,13,.,TRBJ2-7,CAISVLWGDEQYF,TGTGCCATTTCGGTCCTATGGGGAGACGAGCAGTACTTC
TRBV7-2,15,TRBD2,TRBJ2-3,CASSLSPGRADTQYF,TGTGCCAGCAGCTTATCCCCCGGGAGGGCAGATACGCAGTATTTT
TRBV4-3,15,TRBD1,TRBJ2-5,CASSQDRGLGGTQYF,TGCGCCAGCAGCCAAGATAGGGGGCTGGGTGGGACCCAGTACTTC
TRBV6-5,13,.,TRBJ2-7,CASRPTSSYEQYF,TGTGCCAGCAGACCCACTAGTTCATACGAGCAGTACTTC
TRBV30,14,.,TRBJ1-3,CAWRGGLQGNTIYF,TGTGCCTGGAGAGGAGGGCTACAAGGAAACACCATATATTTT
TRBV7-2,13,.,TRBJ2-3,CASSFTGPDTQYF,TGTGCCAGCAGCTTCACAGGGCCAGATACGCAGTATTTT
TRBV7-8,14,.,TRBJ1-2,CASSFGSRGYGYTF,TGTGCCAGCAGCTTTGGCAGTAGGGGGTATGGCTACACCTTC
TRBV7-8,15,TRBD1,TRBJ2-3,CASSFGTGPWDTQYF,TGTGCCAGCAGCTTTGGGACAGGTCCCTGGGATACGCAGTATTTT
TRBV18,16,.,TRBJ1-6,CASSPDQGGVRSPLHF,TGTGCCAGCTCACCAGACCAGGGTGGGGTCCGGTCACCCCTCCACTTT
TRBV29-1,11,TRBD1,TRBJ1-2,CSATGGVGYTF,TGCAGCGCCACAGGGGGCGTTGGCTACACCTTC
TRBV7-2,14,.,TRBJ2-7,CASGRDRSSYEQYF,TGTGCCAGCGGGAGGGACAGGAGCTCCTACGAGCAGTACTTC
TRBV2,14,.,TRBJ1-5,CASSDISFNQPQHF,TGTGCCAGCAGTGACATTTCTTTCAATCAGCCCCAGCATTTT
TRBV9,16,TRBD1,TRBJ1-1,CASSVAGTGVNTEAFF,TGTGCCAGCAGCGTAGCGGGGACAGGGGTGAACACTGAAGCTTTCTTT
TRBV30,13,TRBD1,TRBJ1-4,CAWNRGRAEKLFF,TGTGCCTGGAACAGGGGGCGGGCGGAAAAACTGTTTTTT
TRBV2,15,TRBD1,TRBJ1-6,CASSSFQRGQSPLHF,TGTGCCAGCAGTTCTTTTCAAAGGGGGCAGTCACCCCTCCACTTT
TRBV27,13,TRBD1,TRBJ2-7,CASSARTGSEQYF,TGTGCCAGCAGTGCCCGGACAGGATCCGAGCAGTACTTC
TRBV5-8,12,.,TRBJ2-7,CASSSLFYEQYF,TGTGCCAGCAGCTCCCTCTTTTACGAGCAGTACTTC
TRBV2,14,TRBD2,TRBJ2-1,CASSLTSVGNEQFF,TGTGCCAGCAGCCTGACTAGCGTAGGCAATGAGCAGTTCTTC
TRBV10-2,18,TRBD1,TRBJ1-1,CASSESTGMLGLNTEAFF,TGCGCCAGCAGTGAGTCGACAGGGATGTTGGGTCTGAACACTGAAGCTTTCTTT
TRBV5-1,13,.,TRBJ1-1,CASSLDQNTEAFF,TGCGCCAGCAGTTTAGACCAGAACACTGAAGCTTTCTTT